Each of the 5 T cell receptor beta chains below was sequenced from the same sample in a study of coeliac disease. Antigen specificity for these receptors is unknown. Repertoires were generated with immunoSEQ multiplex PCR, while TCRdb's copy carries only in-frame clones and drops some. The top ten hold about 4.5% of the sample, which has approximately 6,700 clones, 60% to 70% seen once. General study results and limits: Active celiac intraepithelial and lamina propria samples had lower TRB and TRG clonality than control samples.

The sequenced sample was lamina propria lymphocytes from the gut. The receptor set was obtained from a woman younger than 35 with active celiac disease.

There are a few counts of this clone. The genes are TRBV27 and TRBJ1-1; D gene uncertain. V lost 6 bases and J lost 4, with 15 bases in between. Germline CDR1 reads MNHEY; CDR2 reads SMNVEV (reference sequence). The CDR3 has 14 residues. For the CDR3, the DNA is TGTGCCAGCAGCCATACGACCTACAGCACTGAAGCTTTCTTT. The encoded protein is CASSHTTYSTEAFF.

The V call is TRBV11-3, the J call TRBJ2-1, with a tentative D call TRBD2 (6 bases). CDR3 length: 15 amino acids. The V gene lost 6 bases and the J gene lost 2 bases, with 14 bases spanning the gap. Germline V gene lookup returns CDR1 SGHNT and CDR2 YENEEA. The CDR3 spells CASSPSGFPYNEQFF. The DNA of the CDR3 is TGTGCCAGCAGTCCAAGCGGGTTCCCCTACAATGAGCAGTTCTTC.

The CDR3 here is CASSLTPLAATETQYF. The DNA of the CDR3 is TGCGCCAGCAGCTTGACCCCGTTAGCAGCAACAGAGACCCAGTACTTC. The rearrangement uses TRBV5-1 and TRBJ2-5, with D hard to call. Germline-derived CDR1 and CDR2 are SGHRS and YFSETQ. Between the trimmed V and J ends, which lost 1 base and 4 bases, there was a span of 17 bases. The CDR3 runs 16 residues.

J is TRBJ2-3 and V is TRBV5-6; 10 nucleotides align to TRBD2. Germline values: CDR1 SGHDT, CDR2 YYEEEE. This CDR3 comprises 15 residues. The J segment lost 5 bases and the V segment lost 0 bases, leaving 3 bases of the junction unmatched. The CDR3, as DNA: TGTGCCAGCAGCTTGGGCCTAGCGGGAGTAGATACGCAGTATTTT. Translating it yields CASSLGLAGVDTQYF. The full variable domain, in which reference TRBV5-6 and TRBJ2-3 provide the parts outside the CDR3, is DAGVTQSPTHLIKTRGQQVTLRCSPKSGHDTVSWYQQALGQGPQFIFQYYEEEERQRGNFPDRFSGHQFPNYSSELNVNALLLGDSALYLCASSLGLAGVDTQYFGPGTRLTVL.

The chain joins TRBV7-7 to TRBJ2-1; the match to TRBD1 covers 10 bases. Trimming cost V 5 bases and J 11 bases; bases outside gene matches: 6. Germline values: CDR1 SSHAT, CDR2 FNYEAQ (reference sequence). CDR3 size: 13 residues. CDR3 sequence reads: CASSRQGARKQFF. The CDR3 DNA sequence: TGTGCCAGCAGCCGACAGGGGGCCAGAAAGCAGTTCTTC.